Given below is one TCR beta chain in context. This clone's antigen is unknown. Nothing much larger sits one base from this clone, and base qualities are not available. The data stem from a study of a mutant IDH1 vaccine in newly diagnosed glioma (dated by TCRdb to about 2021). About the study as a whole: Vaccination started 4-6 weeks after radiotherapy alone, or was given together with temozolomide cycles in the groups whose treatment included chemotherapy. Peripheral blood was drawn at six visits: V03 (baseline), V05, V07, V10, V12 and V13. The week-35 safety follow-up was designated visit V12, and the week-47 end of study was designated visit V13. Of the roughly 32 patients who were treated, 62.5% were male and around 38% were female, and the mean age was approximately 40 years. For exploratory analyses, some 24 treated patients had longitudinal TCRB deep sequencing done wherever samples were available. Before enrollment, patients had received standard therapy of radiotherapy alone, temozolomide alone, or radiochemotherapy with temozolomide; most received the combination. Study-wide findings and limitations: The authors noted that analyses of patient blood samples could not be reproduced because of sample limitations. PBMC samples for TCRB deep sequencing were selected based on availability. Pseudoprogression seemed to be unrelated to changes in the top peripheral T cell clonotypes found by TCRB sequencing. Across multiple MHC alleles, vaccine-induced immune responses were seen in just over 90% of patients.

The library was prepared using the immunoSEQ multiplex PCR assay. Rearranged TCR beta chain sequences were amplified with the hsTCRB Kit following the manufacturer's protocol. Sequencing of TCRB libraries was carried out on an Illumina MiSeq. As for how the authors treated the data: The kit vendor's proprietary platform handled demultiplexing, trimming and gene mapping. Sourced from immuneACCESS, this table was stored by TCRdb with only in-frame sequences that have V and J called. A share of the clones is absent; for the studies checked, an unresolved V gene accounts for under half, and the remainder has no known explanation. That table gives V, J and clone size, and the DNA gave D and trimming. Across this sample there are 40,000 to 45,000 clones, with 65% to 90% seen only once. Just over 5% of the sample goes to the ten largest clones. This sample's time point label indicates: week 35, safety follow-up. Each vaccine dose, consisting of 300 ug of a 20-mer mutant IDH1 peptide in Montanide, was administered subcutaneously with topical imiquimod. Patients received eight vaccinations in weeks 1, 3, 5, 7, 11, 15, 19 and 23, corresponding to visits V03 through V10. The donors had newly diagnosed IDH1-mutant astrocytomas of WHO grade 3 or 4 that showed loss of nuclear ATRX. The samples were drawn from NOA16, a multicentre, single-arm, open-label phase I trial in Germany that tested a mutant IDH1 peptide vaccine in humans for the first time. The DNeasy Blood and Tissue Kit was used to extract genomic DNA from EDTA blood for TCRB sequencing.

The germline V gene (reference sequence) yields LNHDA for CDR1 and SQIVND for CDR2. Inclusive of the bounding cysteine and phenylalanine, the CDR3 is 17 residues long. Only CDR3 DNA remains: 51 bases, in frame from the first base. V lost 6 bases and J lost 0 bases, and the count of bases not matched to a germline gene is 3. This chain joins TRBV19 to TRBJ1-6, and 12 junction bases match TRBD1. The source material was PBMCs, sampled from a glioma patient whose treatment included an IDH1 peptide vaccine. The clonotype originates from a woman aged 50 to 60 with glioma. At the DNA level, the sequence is TGTGCCAGTAGGGGGACAGGGGGCGGCTCCTATAATTCACCCCTCCACTTT. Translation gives CASRGTGGGSYNSPLHF.